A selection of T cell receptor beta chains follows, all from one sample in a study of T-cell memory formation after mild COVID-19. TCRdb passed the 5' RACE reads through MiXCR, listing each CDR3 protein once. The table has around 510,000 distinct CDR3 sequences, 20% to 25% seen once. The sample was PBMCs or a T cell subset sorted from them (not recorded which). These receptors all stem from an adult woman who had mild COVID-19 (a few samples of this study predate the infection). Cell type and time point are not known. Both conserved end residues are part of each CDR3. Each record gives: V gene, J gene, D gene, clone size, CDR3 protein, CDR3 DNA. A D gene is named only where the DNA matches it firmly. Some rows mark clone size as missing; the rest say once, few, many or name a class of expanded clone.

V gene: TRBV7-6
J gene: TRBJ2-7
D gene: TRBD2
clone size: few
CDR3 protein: CASSLGPGLADYEQYF
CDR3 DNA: TGTGCCAGCAGCTTAGGACCGGGACTAGCCGACTACGAGCAGTACTTC

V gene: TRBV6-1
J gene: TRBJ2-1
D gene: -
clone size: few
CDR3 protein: CASSPRTSDVNNEQFF
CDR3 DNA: TGTGCCAGCAGTCCCCGGACTTCCGATGTTAACAATGAGCAGTTCTTC

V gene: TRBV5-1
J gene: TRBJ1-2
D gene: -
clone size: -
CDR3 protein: CASSLDGTPLYGYTF
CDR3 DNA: TGCGCCAGCAGCTTGGATGGGACTCCACTTTATGGCTACACCTTC

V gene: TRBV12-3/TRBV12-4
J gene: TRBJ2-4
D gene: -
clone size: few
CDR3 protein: CASSLGRPVLAKNIQYF
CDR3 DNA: TGTGCCAGCAGTTTAGGACGGCCAGTCCTAGCCAAAAACATTCAGTACTTC

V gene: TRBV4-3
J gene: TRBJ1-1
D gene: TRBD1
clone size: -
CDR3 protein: CASSQDMSQGVNTEAFF
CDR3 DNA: TGCGCCAGCAGCCAAGACATGTCACAGGGGGTGAACACTGAAGCTTTCTTT

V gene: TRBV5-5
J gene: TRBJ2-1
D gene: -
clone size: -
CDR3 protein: CASSLLLSYNEQFF
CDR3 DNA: TGTGCCAGCAGCTTACTACTCTCCTACAATGAGCAGTTCTTC

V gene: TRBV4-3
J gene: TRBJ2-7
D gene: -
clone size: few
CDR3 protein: CASSHLYRDSYEQYF
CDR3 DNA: TGCGCCAGCAGCCATCTTTACAGGGATTCCTACGAGCAGTACTTC

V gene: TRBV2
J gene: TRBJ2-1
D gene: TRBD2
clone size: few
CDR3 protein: CASSVSGVAEQFF
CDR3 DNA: TGTGCCAGCAGTGTAAGCGGGGTCGCTGAGCAGTTCTTC

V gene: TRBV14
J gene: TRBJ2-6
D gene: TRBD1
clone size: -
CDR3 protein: CASSRGQAYSGANVLTF
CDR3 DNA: TGTGCCAGCAGCCGAGGACAGGCTTACTCTGGGGCCAACGTCCTGACTTTC

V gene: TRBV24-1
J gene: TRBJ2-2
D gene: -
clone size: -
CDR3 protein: CATSAPVLAGGELFF
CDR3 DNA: TGTGCCACCAGTGCCCCCGTTTTAGCCGGCGGGGAGCTGTTTTTT

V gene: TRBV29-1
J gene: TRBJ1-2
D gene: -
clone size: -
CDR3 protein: CSSLGGRANYGYTF
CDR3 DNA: TGCAGCTCATTGGGTGGCAGGGCAAACTATGGCTACACCTTC

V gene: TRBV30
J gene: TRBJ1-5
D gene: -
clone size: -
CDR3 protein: CAWSMSSNQPQHF
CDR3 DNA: TGTGCCTGGAGTATGAGTAGCAATCAGCCCCAGCATTTT

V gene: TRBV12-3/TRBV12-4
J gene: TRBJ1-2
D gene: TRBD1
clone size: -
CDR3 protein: CASSHDRGQRKGYTF
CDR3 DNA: TGTGCCAGCAGCCATGACAGGGGGCAAAGGAAAGGCTACACCTTC